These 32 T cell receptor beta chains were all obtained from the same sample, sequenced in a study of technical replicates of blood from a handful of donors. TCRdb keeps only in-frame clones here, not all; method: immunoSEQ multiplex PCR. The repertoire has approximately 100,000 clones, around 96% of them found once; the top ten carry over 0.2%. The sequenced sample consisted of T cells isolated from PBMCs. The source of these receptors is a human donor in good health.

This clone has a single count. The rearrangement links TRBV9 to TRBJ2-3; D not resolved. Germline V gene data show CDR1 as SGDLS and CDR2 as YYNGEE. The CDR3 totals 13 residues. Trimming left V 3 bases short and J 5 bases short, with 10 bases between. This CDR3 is CASSAVAGDTQYF. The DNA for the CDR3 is TGTGCCAGCAGCGCCGTGGCAGGAGATACGCAGTATTTT.

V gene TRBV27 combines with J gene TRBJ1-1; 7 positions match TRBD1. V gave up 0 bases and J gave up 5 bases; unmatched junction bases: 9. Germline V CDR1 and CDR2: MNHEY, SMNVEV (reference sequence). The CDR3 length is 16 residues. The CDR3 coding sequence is TGTGCCAGCAGTTTATCTCTCGACAGGGTTACGACTGAAGCTTTCTTT. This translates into CASSLSLDRVTTEAFF.

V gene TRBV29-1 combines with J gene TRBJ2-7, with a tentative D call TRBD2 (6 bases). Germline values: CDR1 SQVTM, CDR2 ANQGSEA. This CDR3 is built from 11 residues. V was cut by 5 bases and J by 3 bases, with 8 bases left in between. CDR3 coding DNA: TGCAGCGTTCGGGGGAGCTACGAGCAGTACTTC. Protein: CSVRGSYEQYF.

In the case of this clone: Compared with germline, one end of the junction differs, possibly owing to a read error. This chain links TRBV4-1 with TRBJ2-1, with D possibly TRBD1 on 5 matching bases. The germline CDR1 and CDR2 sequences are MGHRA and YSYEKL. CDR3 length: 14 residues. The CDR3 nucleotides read TGCGCCAGCAGACAAGATCCAGGGATCAATGAGCAGTTCTTC. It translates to CASRQDPGINEQFF.

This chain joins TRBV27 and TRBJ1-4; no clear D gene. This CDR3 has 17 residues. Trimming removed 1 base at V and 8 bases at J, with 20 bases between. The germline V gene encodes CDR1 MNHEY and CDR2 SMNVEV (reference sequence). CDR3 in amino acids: CASSLFPSGRVGEKLFF. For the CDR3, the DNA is TGTGCCAGCAGTTTATTTCCCAGTGGGAGGGTAGGCGAAAAACTGTTTTTT.

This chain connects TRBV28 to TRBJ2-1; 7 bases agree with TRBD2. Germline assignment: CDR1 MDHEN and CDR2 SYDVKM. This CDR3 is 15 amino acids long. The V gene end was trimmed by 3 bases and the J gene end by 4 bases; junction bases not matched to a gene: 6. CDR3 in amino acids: CASSFLRGLYNEQFF. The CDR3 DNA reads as TGTGCCAGCAGTTTTTTACGGGGACTATACAATGAGCAGTTCTTC.

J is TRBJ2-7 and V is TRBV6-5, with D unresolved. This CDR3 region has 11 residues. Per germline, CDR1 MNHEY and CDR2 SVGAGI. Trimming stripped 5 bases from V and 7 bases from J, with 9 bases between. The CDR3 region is CASSLQWEQYF. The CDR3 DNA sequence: TGTGCCAGCAGTCTTCAGTGGGAGCAGTACTTC.

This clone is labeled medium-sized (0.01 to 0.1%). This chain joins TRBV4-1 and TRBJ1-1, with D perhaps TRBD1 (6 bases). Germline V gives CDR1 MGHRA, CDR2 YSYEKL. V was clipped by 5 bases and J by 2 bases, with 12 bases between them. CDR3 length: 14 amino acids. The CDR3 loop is CASSGRTENTEAFF. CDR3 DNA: TGCGCCAGCAGCGGACGGACAGAAAACACTGAAGCTTTCTTT.

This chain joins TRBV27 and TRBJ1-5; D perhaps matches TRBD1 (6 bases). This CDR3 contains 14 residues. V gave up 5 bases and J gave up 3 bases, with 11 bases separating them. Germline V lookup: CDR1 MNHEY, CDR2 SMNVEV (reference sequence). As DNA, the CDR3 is TGTGCCAGCAGTCCAGGGGCAACCAATCAGCCCCAGCATTTT. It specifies CASSPGATNQPQHF.

Here the CDR3 reads CASRRDRAYYEQYF. In nucleotides, the CDR3 is TGTGCCAGCAGACGGGACAGGGCATACTACGAGCAGTACTTC. The genes are TRBV28 and TRBJ2-7, with TRBD1 identical over 9 bases. J lost 3 bases, V lost 6 bases, and 6 bases had no gene match. This CDR3 spans 14 amino acids. Germline assignment: CDR1 MDHEN and CDR2 SYDVKM.

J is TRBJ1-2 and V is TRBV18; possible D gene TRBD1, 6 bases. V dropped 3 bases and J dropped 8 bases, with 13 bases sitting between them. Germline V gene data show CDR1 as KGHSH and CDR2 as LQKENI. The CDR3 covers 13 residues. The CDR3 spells CASSPRQVEGYTF. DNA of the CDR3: TGTGCCAGCTCACCTCGACAGGTTGAAGGCTACACCTTC.

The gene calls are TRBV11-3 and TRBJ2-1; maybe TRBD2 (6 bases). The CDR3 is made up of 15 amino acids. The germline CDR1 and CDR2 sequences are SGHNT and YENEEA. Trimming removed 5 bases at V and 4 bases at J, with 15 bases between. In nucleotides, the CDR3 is TGTGCCAGCAGCCCTGAGTCAGGGACTTACAATGAGCAGTTCTTC. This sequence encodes CASSPESGTYNEQFF.

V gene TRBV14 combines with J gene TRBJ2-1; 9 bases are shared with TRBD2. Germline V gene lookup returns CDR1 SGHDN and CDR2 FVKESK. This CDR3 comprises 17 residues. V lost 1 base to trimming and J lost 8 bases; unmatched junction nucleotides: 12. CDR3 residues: CASSQVVGTSYVHEQFF. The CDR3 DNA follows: TGTGCCAGCAGCCAAGTGGTTGGGACTAGCTATGTTCATGAGCAGTTCTTC.

CDR3 sequence: CASSAPGGTSGNTIYF. The CDR3 nucleotides read TGTGCCAGCTCAGCCCCAGGGGGTACCTCTGGAAACACCATATATTTT. This chain joins TRBV18 and TRBJ1-3; 7 bases agree with TRBD1. J lost 0 bases, V lost 5 bases, and 7 bases had no gene match. This CDR3 comprises 16 residues. CDR1 is KGHSH, CDR2 LQKENI, per germline.

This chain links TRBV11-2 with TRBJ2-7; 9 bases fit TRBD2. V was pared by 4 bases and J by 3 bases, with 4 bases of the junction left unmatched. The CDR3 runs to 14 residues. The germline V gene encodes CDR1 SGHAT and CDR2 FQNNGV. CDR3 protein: CASSSPTSGYEQYF. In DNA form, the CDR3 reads TGTGCCAGCAGCTCCCCGACTAGCGGCTACGAGCAGTACTTC. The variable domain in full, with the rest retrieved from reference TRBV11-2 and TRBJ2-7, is EAGVAQSPRYKIIEKRQSVAFWCNPISGHATLYWYQQILGQGPKLLIQFQNNGVVDDSQLPKDRFSAERLKGVDSTLKIQPAKLEDSAVYLCASSSPTSGYEQYFGPGTRLTVT.

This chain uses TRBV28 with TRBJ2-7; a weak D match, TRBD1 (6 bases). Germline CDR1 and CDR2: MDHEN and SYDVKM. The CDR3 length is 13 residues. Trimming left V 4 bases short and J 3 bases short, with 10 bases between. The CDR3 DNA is TGTGCCAGCAGTTCCCCCAGGGGCTACGAGCAGTACTTC. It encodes CASSSPRGYEQYF.

The CDR3 nucleotides are TGTGCCAGTGCCGGGACAGCCTATGGCTACACCTTC. It translates to CASAGTAYGYTF. The chain joins TRBV2 to TRBJ1-2; 7 bases line up with TRBD1. Germline-derived CDR1 and CDR2 are SNHLY and FYNNEI. CDR3 length: 12 amino acids. The V gene end was trimmed by 9 bases and the J gene end by 4 bases; junction bases not matched to a gene: 5.

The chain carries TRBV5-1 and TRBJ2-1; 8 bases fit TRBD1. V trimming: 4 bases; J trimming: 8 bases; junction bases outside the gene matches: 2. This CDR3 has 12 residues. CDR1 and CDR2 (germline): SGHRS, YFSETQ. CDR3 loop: CASSARGHEQFF. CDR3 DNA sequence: TGCGCCAGCAGCGCCAGGGGGCATGAGCAGTTCTTC. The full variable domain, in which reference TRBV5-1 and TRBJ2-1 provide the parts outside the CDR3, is KAGVTQTPRYLIKTRGQQVTLSCSPISGHRSVSWYQQTPGQGLQFLFEYFSETQRNKGNFPGRFSGRQFSNSRSEMNVSTLELGDSALYLCASSARGHEQFFGPGTRLTVL.

Here the CDR3 reads CASSPYGQGAYEQYF. The CDR3 bases are TGTGCCAGCAGTCCCTACGGACAGGGGGCGTACGAGCAGTACTTC. The chain is built from TRBV27 and TRBJ2-7; TRBD1 matches at 11 bases. V shed 5 bases and J 4 bases; nucleotides not matched to a gene: 7. The CDR3 has 15 amino acids. The V gene's germline CDR1 is MNHEY and CDR2 SMNVEV (reference sequence).

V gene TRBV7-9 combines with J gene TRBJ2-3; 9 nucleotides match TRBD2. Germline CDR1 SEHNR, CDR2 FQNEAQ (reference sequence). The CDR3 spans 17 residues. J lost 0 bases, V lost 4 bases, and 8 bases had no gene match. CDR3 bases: TGTGCCAGCAGCTCCCTAGCGGGATGGTATAGCACAGATACGCAGTATTTT. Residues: CASSSLAGWYSTDTQYF.

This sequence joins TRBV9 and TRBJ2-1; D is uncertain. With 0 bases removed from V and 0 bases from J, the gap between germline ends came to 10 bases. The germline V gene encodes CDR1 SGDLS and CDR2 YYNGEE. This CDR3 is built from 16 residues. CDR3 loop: CASSVGLFSSYNEQFF. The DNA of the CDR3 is TGTGCCAGCAGCGTAGGGCTTTTCAGCTCCTACAATGAGCAGTTCTTC.

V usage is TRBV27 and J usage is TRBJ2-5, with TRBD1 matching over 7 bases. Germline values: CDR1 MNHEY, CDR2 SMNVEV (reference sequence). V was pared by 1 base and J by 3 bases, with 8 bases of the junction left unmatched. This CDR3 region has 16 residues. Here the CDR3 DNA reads TGTGCCAGCAGTTTATTGTGGGACAGAAATAAAGAGACCCAGTACTTC. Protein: CASSLLWDRNKETQYF.

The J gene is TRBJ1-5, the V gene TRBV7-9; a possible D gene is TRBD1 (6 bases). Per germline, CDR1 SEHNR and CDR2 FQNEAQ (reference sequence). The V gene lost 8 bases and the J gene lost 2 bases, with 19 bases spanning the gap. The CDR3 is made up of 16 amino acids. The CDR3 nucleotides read TGTGCCAGCCACAGCACGACAGGAGGTGGCAATCAGCCCCAGCATTTT. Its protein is CASHSTTGGGNQPQHF.

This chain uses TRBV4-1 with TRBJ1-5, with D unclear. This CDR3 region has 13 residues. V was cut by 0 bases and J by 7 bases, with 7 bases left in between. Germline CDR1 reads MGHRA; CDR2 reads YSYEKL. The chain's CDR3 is CASSQEPGQPQHF. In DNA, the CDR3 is TGCGCCAGCAGCCAAGAACCGGGGCAGCCCCAGCATTTT.

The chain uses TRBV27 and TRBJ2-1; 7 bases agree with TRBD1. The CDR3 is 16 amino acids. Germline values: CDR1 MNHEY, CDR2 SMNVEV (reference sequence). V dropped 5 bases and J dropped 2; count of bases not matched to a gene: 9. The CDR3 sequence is CASSANRDRPYNEQFF. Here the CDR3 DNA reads TGTGCCAGCAGTGCCAACCGGGACAGACCCTACAATGAGCAGTTCTTC.

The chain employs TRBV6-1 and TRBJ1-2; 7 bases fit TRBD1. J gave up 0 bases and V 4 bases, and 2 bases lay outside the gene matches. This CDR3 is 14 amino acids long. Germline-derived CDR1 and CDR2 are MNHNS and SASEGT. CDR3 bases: TGTGCCAGCAGTGGGGACAGATCTAACTATGGCTACACCTTC. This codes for CASSGDRSNYGYTF.

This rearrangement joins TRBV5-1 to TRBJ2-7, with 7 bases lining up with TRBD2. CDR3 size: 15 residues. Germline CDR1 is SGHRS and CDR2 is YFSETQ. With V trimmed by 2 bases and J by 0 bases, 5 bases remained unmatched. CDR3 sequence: CASSFVGRSSYEQYF. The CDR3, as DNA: TGCGCCAGCAGCTTCGTCGGGAGGTCCTCCTACGAGCAGTACTTC.

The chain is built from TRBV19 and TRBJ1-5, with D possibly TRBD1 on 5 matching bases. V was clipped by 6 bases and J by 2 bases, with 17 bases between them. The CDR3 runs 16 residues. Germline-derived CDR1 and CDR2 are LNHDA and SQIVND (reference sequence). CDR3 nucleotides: TGTGCCAGTAGAAGGGGAGGACTCCAACGCAATCAGCCCCAGCATTTT. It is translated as CASRRGGLQRNQPQHF.

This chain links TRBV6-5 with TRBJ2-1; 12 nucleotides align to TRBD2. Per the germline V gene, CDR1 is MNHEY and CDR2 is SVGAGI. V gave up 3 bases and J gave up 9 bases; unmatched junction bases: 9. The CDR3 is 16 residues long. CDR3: CASSYSPGLAGREQFF. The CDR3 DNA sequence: TGTGCCAGCAGTTATTCCCCGGGACTAGCGGGCCGTGAGCAGTTCTTC.

The CDR3 bases are TGCGCCAGCATCCAAACCCCGACAGGGACAGATACGCAGTATTTT. This translates into CASIQTPTGTDTQYF. This chain connects TRBV5-1 to TRBJ2-3, with TRBD1 matching over 7 bases. The V gene end was trimmed by 6 bases and the J gene end by 3 bases; junction bases not matched to a gene: 10. CDR1 is SGHRS, CDR2 YFSETQ, per germline. The CDR3 length is 15 residues.

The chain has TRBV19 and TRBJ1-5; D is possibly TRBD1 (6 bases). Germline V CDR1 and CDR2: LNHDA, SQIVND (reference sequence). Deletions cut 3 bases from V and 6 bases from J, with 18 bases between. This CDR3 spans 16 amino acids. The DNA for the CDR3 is TGTGCCAGTAGTATTCTGGGGGCCCTAAATAGTCAGCCCCAGCATTTT. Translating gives CASSILGALNSQPQHF. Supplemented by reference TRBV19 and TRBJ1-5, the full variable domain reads DGGITQSPKYLFRKEGQNVTLSCEQNLNHDAMYWYRQDPGQGLRLIYYSQIVNDFQKGDIAEGYSVSREKKESFPLTVTSAQKNPTAFYLCASSILGALNSQPQHFGDGTRLSIL.

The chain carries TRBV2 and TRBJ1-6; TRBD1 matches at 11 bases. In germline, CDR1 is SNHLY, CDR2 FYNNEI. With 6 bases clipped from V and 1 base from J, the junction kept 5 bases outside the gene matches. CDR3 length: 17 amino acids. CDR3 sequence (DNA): TGTGCCAGCAGGCCCGGACAGGGGGCATCCTATAATTCACCCCTCCACTTT. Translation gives CASRPGQGASYNSPLHF.